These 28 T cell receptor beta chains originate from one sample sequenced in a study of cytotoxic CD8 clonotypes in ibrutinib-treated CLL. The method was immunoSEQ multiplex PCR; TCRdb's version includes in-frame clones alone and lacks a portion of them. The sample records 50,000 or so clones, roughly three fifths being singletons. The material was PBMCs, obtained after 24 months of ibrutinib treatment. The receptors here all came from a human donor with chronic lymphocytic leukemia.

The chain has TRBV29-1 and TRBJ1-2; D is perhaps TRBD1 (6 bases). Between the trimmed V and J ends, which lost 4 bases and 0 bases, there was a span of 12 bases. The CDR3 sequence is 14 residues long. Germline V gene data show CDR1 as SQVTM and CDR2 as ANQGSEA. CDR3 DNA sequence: TGCAGCGTTGTAGGGACACCAACTAACTATGGCTACACCTTC. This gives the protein CSVVGTPTNYGYTF.

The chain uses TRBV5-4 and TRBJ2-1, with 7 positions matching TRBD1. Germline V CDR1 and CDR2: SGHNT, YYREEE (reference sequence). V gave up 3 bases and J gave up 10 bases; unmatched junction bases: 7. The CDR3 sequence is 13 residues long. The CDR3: CASSYRDSDEQFF. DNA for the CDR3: TGTGCCAGCAGCTACCGGGACAGCGACGAGCAGTTCTTC.

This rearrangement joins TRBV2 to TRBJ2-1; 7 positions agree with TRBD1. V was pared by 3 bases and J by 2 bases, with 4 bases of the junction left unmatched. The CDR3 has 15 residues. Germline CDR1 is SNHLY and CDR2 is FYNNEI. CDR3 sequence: CASSDPGQAYNEQFF. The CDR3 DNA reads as TGTGCCAGCAGTGACCCCGGACAGGCCTACAATGAGCAGTTCTTC.

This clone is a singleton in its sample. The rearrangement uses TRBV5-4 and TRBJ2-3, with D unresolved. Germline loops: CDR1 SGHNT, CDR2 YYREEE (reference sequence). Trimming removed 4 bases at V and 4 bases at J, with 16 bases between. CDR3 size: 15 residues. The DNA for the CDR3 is TGTGCCAGCAGCGCGGTGAGCCCACAATCAGATACGCAGTATTTT. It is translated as CASSAVSPQSDTQYF.

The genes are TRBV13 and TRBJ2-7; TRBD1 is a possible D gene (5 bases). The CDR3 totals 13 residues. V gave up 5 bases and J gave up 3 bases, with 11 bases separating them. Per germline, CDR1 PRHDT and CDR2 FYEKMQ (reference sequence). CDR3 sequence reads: CASSRDSHYEQYF. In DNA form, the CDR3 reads TGTGCCAGCAGCCGAGACAGCCACTACGAGCAGTACTTC.

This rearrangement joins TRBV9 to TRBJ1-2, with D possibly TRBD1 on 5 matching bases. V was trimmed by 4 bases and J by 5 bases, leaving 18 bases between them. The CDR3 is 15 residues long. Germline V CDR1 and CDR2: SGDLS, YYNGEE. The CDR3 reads CASSPAMGGRYGYTF. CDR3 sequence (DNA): TGTGCCAGCAGCCCGGCGATGGGGGGTCGGTATGGCTACACCTTC.

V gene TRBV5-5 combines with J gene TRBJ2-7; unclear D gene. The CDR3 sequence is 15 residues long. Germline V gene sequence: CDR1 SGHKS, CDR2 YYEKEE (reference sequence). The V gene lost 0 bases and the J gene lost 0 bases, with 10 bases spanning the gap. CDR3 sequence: CASSLAAMSSYEQYF. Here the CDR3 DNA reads TGTGCCAGCAGCTTGGCAGCGATGAGCTCCTACGAGCAGTACTTC.

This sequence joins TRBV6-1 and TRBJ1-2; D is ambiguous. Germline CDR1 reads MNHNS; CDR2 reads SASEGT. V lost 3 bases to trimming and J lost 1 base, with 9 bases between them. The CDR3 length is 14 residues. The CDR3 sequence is CASSDWPHNYGYTF. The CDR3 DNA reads TGTGCCAGCAGTGATTGGCCACATAACTATGGCTACACCTTC.

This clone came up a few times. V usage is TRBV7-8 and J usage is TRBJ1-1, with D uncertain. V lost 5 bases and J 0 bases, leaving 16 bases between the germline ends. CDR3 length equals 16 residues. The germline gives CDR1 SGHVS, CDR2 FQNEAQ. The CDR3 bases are TGTGCCAGCAGCCCCCCAGGCCAGCTGCTGAACACTGAAGCTTTCTTT. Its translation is CASSPPGQLLNTEAFF.

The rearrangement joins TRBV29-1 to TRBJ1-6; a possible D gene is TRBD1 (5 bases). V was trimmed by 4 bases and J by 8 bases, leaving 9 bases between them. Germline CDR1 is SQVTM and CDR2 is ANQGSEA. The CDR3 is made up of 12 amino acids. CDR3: CSVGGGYSPLHF. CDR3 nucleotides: TGCAGCGTTGGGGGGGGATATTCACCCCTCCACTTT.

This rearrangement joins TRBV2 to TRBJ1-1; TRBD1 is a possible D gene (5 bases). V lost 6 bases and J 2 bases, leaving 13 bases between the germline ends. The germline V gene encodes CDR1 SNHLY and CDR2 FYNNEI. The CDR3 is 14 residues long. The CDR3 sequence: CASSWDPQNTEAFF. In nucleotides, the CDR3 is TGTGCCAGCAGCTGGGACCCCCAAAACACTGAAGCTTTCTTT.

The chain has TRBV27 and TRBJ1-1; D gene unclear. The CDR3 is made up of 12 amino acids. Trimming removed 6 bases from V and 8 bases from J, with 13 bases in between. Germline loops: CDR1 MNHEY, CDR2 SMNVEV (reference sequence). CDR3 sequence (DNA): TGTGCCAGCAGCGGTCCGGGAGGCGAAGCTTTCTTT. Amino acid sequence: CASSGPGGEAFF.

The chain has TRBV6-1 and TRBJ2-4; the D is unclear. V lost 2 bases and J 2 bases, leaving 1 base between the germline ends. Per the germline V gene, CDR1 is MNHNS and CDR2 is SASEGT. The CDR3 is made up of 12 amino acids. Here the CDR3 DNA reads TGTGCCAGCAGTGAATCCAAAAACATTCAGTACTTC. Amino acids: CASSESKNIQYF.

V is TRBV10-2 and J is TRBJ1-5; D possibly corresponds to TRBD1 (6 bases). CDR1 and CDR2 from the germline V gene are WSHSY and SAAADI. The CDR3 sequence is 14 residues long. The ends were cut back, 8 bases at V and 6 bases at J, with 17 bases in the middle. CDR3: CASVEQGGGQPQHF. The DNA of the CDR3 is TGCGCCAGCGTCGAACAGGGAGGAGGTCAGCCCCAGCATTTT.

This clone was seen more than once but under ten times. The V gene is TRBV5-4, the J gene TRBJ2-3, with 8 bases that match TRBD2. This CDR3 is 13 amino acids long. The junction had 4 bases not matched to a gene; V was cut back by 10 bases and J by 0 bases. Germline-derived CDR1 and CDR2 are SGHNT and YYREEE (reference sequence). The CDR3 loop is CAGQRGSTDTQYF. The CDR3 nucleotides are TGTGCCGGTCAGCGGGGGAGCACAGATACGCAGTATTTT.

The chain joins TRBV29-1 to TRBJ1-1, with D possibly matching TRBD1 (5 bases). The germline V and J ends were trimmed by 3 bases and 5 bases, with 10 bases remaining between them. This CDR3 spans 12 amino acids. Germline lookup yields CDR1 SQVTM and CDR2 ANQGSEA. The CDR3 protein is CSVEPTATEAFF. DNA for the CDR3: TGCAGCGTTGAGCCGACAGCTACTGAAGCTTTCTTT.

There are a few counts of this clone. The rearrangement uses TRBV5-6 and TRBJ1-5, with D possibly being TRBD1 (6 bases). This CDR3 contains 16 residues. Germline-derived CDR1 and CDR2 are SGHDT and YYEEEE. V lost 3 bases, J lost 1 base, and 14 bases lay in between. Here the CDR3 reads CASSSRDRISNQPQHF. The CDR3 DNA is TGTGCCAGCAGCTCCAGAGACAGGATCAGCAATCAGCCCCAGCATTTT.

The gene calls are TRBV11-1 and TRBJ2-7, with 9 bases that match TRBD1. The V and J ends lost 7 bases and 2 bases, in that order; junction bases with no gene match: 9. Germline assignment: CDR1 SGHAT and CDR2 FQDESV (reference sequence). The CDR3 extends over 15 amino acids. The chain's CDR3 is CASTSPGQGTYEQYF. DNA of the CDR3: TGTGCCAGCACCTCCCCGGGACAGGGCACCTACGAGCAGTACTTC.

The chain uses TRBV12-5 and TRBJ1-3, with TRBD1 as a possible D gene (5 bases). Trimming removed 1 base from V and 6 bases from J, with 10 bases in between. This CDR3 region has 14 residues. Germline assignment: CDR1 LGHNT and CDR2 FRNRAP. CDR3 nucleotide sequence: TGTGCTAGTGGTTTGGACCCCAGGGAAAACACCATATATTTT. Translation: CASGLDPRENTIYF.

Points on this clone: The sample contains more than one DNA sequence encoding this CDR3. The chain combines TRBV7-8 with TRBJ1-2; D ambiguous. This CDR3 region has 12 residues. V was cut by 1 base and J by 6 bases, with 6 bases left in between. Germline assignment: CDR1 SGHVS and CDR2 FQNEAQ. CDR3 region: CASSLVGDGYTF. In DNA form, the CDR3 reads TGTGCCAGCAGCTTAGTGGGTGATGGCTACACCTTC.

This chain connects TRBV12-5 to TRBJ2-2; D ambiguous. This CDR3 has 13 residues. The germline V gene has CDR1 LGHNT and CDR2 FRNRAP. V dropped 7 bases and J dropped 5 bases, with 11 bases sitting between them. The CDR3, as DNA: TGTGCTAGTGCTTACTACAGTACCGGGGAGCTGTTTTTT. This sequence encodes CASAYYSTGELFF.

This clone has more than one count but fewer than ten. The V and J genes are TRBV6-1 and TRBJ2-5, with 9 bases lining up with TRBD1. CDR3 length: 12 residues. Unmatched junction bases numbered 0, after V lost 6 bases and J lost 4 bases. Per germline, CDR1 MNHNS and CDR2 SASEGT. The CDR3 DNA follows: TGTGCCAGCAGGGACAGGGGAGAGACCCAGTACTTC. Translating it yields CASRDRGETQYF.

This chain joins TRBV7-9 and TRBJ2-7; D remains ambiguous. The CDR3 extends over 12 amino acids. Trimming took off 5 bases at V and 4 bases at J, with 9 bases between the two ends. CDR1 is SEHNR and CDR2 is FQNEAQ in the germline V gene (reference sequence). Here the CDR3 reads CASSLSPYEQYF. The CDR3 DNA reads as TGTGCCAGCAGCCTTAGTCCTTACGAGCAGTACTTC.

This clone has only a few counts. CDR3 bases: TGTGCTAGTGCCCCCCTCGGAAAAGACACGAGGGAGCAGTACTTC. It encodes CASAPLGKDTREQYF. This chain connects TRBV12-5 to TRBJ2-7; no clear D. This CDR3 comprises 15 residues. V lost 7 bases and J lost 7, with 23 bases in between. CDR1 LGHNT and CDR2 FRNRAP come from the germline V gene.

The CDR3, as DNA: TGTGCCAGCAGTGTTAGCGGGTGGGAAGAGACCCAGTACTTC. As protein: CASSVSGWEETQYF. J is TRBJ2-5 and V is TRBV6-1; 7 nucleotides agree with TRBD2. CDR3 size: 14 residues. J gave up 3 bases and V 4 bases, and 5 bases lay outside the gene matches. Germline V CDR1 and CDR2: MNHNS, SASEGT.

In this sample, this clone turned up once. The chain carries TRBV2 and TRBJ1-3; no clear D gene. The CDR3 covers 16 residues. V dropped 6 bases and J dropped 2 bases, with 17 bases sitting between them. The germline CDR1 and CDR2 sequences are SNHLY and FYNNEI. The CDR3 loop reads CASRVGGTDTGNTIYF. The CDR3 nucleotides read TGTGCCAGCAGAGTAGGAGGTACAGATACTGGAAACACCATATATTTT.

The CDR3 coding sequence is TGTGCCAGCAGACCCGGGACAGGCTTCTCCTACGAGCAGTACTTC. This gives the protein CASRPGTGFSYEQYF. V usage is TRBV6-1 and J usage is TRBJ2-7; TRBD1 agrees at 8 bases. The V and J ends lost 6 bases and 0 bases, in that order; junction bases with no gene match: 7. This CDR3 spans 15 amino acids. Germline-derived CDR1 and CDR2 are MNHNS and SASEGT.

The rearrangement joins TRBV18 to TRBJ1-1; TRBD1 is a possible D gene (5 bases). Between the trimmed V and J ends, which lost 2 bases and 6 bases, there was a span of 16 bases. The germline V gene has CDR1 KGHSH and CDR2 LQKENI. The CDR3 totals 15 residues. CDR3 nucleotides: TGTGCCAGCTCACCAGGACCGGGGTGGGACGCTGAAGCTTTCTTT. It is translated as CASSPGPGWDAEAFF.